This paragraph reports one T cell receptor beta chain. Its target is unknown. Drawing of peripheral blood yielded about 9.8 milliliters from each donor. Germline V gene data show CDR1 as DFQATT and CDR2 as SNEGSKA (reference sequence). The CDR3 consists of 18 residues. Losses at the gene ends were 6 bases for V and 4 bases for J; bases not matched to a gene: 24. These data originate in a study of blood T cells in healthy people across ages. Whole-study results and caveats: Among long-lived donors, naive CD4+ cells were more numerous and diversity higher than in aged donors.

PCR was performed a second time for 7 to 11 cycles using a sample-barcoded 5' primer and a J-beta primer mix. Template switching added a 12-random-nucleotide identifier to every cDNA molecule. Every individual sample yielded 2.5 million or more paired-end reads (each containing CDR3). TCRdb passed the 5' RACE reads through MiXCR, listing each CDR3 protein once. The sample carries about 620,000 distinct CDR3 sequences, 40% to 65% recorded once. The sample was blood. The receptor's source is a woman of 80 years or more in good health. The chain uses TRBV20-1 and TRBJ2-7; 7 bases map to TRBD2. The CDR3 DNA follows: TGCAGTGCCTGGGGGGAGGGGTCAAATAGTCGTTTCTTTTACGAGCAGTACTTC. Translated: CSAWGEGSNSRFFYEQYF.